The 22 T cell receptor beta chains in this list originate from one sample, sequenced in a study of T cell changes during pregnancy in multiple sclerosis. Method: immunoSEQ multiplex PCR; TCRdb's copy keeps in-frame clones and lacks some. The sample lists roughly 110,000 clones, around 93% occurring once. Sample: peripheral blood, taken in the third trimester of pregnancy. These receptors were taken from a female donor in good health, enrolled as a control in a pregnancy study.

The genes are TRBV11-3 and TRBJ2-5, with D perhaps matching TRBD2 (5 bases). V lost 5 bases, J lost 0 bases, and 19 bases lay in between. This CDR3 has 17 amino acids. Looked up from germline, CDR1 is SGHNT and CDR2 is YENEEA. CDR3: CASSRRTPPRNQETQYF. The CDR3 bases are TGTGCCAGCAGCCGACGGACTCCTCCGCGAAACCAAGAGACCCAGTACTTC.

The V and J genes are TRBV2 and TRBJ2-4; possibly TRBD2 for D (5 bases). Germline V gives CDR1 SNHLY, CDR2 FYNNEI. Trimming cost V 0 bases and J 6 bases, with 15 bases left between them. The length of the CDR3 is 16 residues. The CDR3 loop is CASSEALSGPGNIQYF. In nucleotides, the CDR3 is TGTGCCAGCAGTGAAGCGCTGAGCGGTCCGGGAAACATTCAGTACTTC.

The V gene is TRBV5-1, the J gene TRBJ1-3; 7 nucleotides line up with TRBD1. V trimming: 2 bases; J trimming: 0 bases; junction bases outside the gene matches: 5. The CDR3 has 16 amino acids. Germline V gene lookup returns CDR1 SGHRS and CDR2 YFSETQ. DNA for the CDR3: TGCGCCAGCAGCTTAGCAACAGGGGTCTCTGGAAACACCATATATTTT. This translates into CASSLATGVSGNTIYF.

This clone was seen a few times. The chain has TRBV30 and TRBJ1-5; D is unresolved. The germline CDR1 and CDR2 sequences are GTSNPN and SVGIG (reference sequence). The CDR3 runs 16 residues. Trimming shortened V by 4 bases and J by 5 bases, and 21 bases separated the two germline ends. In DNA, the CDR3 is TGTGCCTGGACCGGTCTTCTCGAGGAACCCCATCAGCCCCAGCATTTT. As protein: CAWTGLLEEPHQPQHF.

This chain connects TRBV5-1 to TRBJ1-2; no clear D gene. V lost 2 bases and J 1 base, leaving 9 bases between the germline ends. The germline CDR1 and CDR2 sequences are SGHRS and YFSETQ. The CDR3 sequence is 14 residues long. This CDR3 is CASSLEEVNYGYTF. CDR3 sequence (DNA): TGCGCCAGCAGCTTAGAGGAAGTTAACTATGGCTACACCTTC.

V is TRBV11-3 and J is TRBJ1-1, with D unclear. Trimming cost V 5 bases and J 1 base, with 8 bases left between them. Germline lookup yields CDR1 SGHNT and CDR2 YENEEA. There are 13 residues in the CDR3. CDR3 nucleotide sequence: TGTGCCAGCAGCAATACTAGGAACACTGAAGCTTTCTTT. Protein product: CASSNTRNTEAFF. The entire variable domain, with the rest obtained from reference TRBV11-3 and TRBJ1-1, is as follows: EAGVVQSPRYKIIEKKQPVAFWCNPISGHNTLYWYLQNLGQGPELLIRYENEEAVDDSQLPKDRFSAERLKGVDSTLKIQPAELGDSAVYLCASSNTRNTEAFFGQGTRLTVV.

V and J are TRBV6-5 and TRBJ1-4; D might be TRBD1 (5 bases). The V gene lost 2 bases and the J gene lost 6 bases, with 10 bases spanning the gap. Germline-derived CDR1 and CDR2 are MNHEY and SVGAGI. The length of the CDR3 is 14 residues. The CDR3 reads CASSYRGNHEKLFF. As DNA, the CDR3 is TGTGCCAGCAGTTACCGGGGGAACCATGAAAAACTGTTTTTT.

The J gene is TRBJ1-1, the V gene TRBV5-1, with 8 nucleotides matching TRBD1. CDR3 size: 15 residues. Germline CDR1 reads SGHRS; CDR2 reads YFSETQ. The J segment lost 2 bases and the V segment lost 3 bases, leaving 6 bases of the junction unmatched. The CDR3 loop is CASSWTGTANTEAFF. CDR3 sequence (DNA): TGCGCCAGCAGCTGGACAGGGACAGCAAACACTGAAGCTTTCTTT.

V and J are TRBV6-5 and TRBJ1-2, with a possible D match to TRBD1 (5 bases). The CDR3 runs to 14 residues. The germline gives CDR1 MNHEY, CDR2 SVGAGI. Trimming took 0 bases from V and 8 from J, leaving 13 bases between them. The CDR3 region is CASSYSAGSKGYTF. CDR3 DNA: TGTGCCAGCAGTTACTCCGCAGGGTCTAAGGGCTACACCTTC.

V and J are TRBV18 and TRBJ1-4, with TRBD1 matching 10 bases. CDR3 length: 16 residues. The J segment lost 8 bases and the V segment lost 3 bases, leaving 9 bases of the junction unmatched. Looked up from germline, CDR1 is KGHSH and CDR2 is LQKENI. The CDR3 DNA is TGTGCCAGCTCACCGGTCACGGGACAGGGGAGCGAAAAACTGTTTTTT. Its protein product is CASSPVTGQGSEKLFF.

The chain joins TRBV7-2 to TRBJ1-4; D not certain. The CDR3 has 15 amino acids. V was shortened by 1 base and J by 4 bases, with 10 bases between the two germline ends. The germline CDR1 and CDR2 sequences are SGHTA and FQGNSA. CDR3: CASSLDLPYNEKLFF. The CDR3 DNA sequence: TGTGCCAGCAGCTTAGATCTACCCTATAATGAAAAACTGTTTTTT.

This chain uses TRBV6-4 with TRBJ1-4; D is possibly TRBD1 (6 bases). The CDR3 spans 15 residues. Germline V gives CDR1 MRHNA, CDR2 SNTAGT. The V end was cut by 0 bases, the J end by 3 bases, with 8 bases between. The CDR3 DNA sequence: TGTGCCAGCAGTGACTCAGCAGGGGCTAATGAAAAACTGTTTTTT. It specifies CASSDSAGANEKLFF.

The chain couples TRBV11-2 to TRBJ1-5, with unresolved D. The CDR3 is made up of 15 amino acids. V gave up 0 bases and J gave up 2 bases, with 8 bases separating them. Germline values: CDR1 SGHAT, CDR2 FQNNGV. This chain's CDR3 is CASSLEPGGNQPQHF. The CDR3 bases are TGTGCCAGCAGCTTAGAACCAGGTGGCAATCAGCCCCAGCATTTT.

The chain joins TRBV19 to TRBJ2-3; 7 bases match TRBD2. The CDR3 loop spans 16 amino acids. With V trimmed by 5 bases and J by 2 bases, 10 bases remained unmatched. The germline gives CDR1 LNHDA, CDR2 SQIVND (reference sequence). CDR3 protein: CASSLQSGAHTDTQYF. In nucleotides, the CDR3 is TGTGCCAGTAGTCTCCAGAGCGGGGCCCACACAGATACGCAGTATTTT. Full variable domain (rest looked up from reference TRBV19 and TRBJ2-3): DGGITQSPKYLFRKEGQNVTLSCEQNLNHDAMYWYRQDPGQGLRLIYYSQIVNDFQKGDIAEGYSVSREKKESFPLTVTSAQKNPTAFYLCASSLQSGAHTDTQYFGPGTRLTVL.

This clone appeared once. The genes are TRBV2 and TRBJ1-2, with D tentatively TRBD1 (6 bases). Between the trimmed V and J ends, which lost 0 bases and 6 bases, there was a span of 8 bases. The germline V gene encodes CDR1 SNHLY and CDR2 FYNNEI. CDR3 length: 13 amino acids. As DNA, the CDR3 is TGTGCCAGCAGTGAAGCAGGGGGGGATGGCTACACCTTC. It encodes CASSEAGGDGYTF.

The chain combines TRBV9 with TRBJ2-5, with D maybe TRBD2 (5 bases). Germline V gene data show CDR1 as SGDLS and CDR2 as YYNGEE. The CDR3 covers 14 residues. The V and J ends lost 4 bases and 5 bases respectively, with 15 bases between them. CDR3 amino acids: CASSPSLVAETQYF. CDR3 in DNA: TGTGCCAGCAGCCCTAGCTTGGTAGCGGAGACCCAGTACTTC.

V usage is TRBV11-2 and J usage is TRBJ1-1; D perhaps matches TRBD1 (6 bases). This CDR3 has 12 amino acids. V was clipped by 9 bases and J by 6 bases, with 14 bases between them. The V gene's germline CDR1 is SGHAT and CDR2 FQNNGV. The CDR3 nucleotides read TGTGCCAGTTCAGGGGTTACGGCTGAAGCTTTCTTT. Translated, it gives CASSGVTAEAFF.

This chain joins TRBV19 and TRBJ1-1; a weak D match, TRBD1 (6 bases). This CDR3 is 13 amino acids long. CDR1 is LNHDA, CDR2 SQIVND, per germline (reference sequence). V dropped 7 bases and J dropped 4 bases, with 13 bases sitting between them. CDR3 region: CASKSGGLTEAFF. The CDR3 coding sequence is TGTGCCAGTAAGTCCGGGGGGCTCACTGAAGCTTTCTTT.

V gene TRBV12-5 combines with J gene TRBJ1-5, with 7 bases identical to TRBD1. Trimming cost V 8 bases and J 4 bases; bases outside gene matches: 5. The germline V gene has CDR1 LGHNT and CDR2 FRNRAP. The CDR3 spans 13 residues. CDR3 region: CASQGQENQPQHF. The CDR3 coding sequence is TGTGCTAGTCAAGGACAGGAGAATCAGCCCCAGCATTTT.

This chain connects TRBV4-3 to TRBJ1-2; D is uncertain. The V and J ends lost 0 bases and 6 bases respectively, with 11 bases between them. The CDR3 is 14 amino acids. Germline CDR1 is LGHNA and CDR2 is YSLEER. As DNA, the CDR3 is TGCGCCAGCAGCCAAGATCTAGGAGCGAATGGCTACACCTTC. Its translation is CASSQDLGANGYTF.

V usage is TRBV7-6 and J usage is TRBJ2-3; D might be TRBD2 (6 bases). CDR1 and CDR2 (germline): SGHVS, FNYEAQ. Between the trimmed V and J ends, which lost 3 bases and 5 bases, there was a span of 12 bases. The CDR3 consists of 14 residues. CDR3 sequence (DNA): TGTGCCAGCAGCTTCGGCGGGGAGGTAGATACGCAGTATTTT. Protein product: CASSFGGEVDTQYF.

This chain uses TRBV7-9 with TRBJ2-7, with D perhaps matching TRBD2 (5 bases). V lost 4 bases to trimming and J lost 4 bases, with 14 bases between them. The germline gives CDR1 SEHNR, CDR2 FQNEAQ (reference sequence). The CDR3 is 14 amino acids. The CDR3 region has the DNA TGTGCCAGCAGCTCCCCGACGGGGTTGTACGAGCAGTACTTC. This sequence encodes CASSSPTGLYEQYF. Variable domain in full (rest from reference TRBV7-9 and TRBJ2-7): DTGVSQNPRHKITKRGQNVTFRCDPISEHNRLYWYRQTLGQGPEFLTYFQNEAQLEKSRLLSDRFSAERPKGSFSTLEIQRTEQGDSAMYLCASSSPTGLYEQYFGPGTRLTVT.